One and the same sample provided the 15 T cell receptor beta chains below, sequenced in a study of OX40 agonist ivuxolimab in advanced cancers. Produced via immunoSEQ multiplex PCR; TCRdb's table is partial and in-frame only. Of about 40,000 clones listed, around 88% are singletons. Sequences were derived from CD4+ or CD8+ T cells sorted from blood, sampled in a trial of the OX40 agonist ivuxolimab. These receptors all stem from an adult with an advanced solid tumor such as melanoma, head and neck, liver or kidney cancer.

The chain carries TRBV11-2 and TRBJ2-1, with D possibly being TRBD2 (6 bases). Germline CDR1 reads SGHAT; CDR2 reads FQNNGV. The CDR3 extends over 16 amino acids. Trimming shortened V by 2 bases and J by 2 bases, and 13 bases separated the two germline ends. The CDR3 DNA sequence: TGTGCCAGCAGCTTATTGGCGGGATCCGCCTACAATGAGCAGTTCTTC. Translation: CASSLLAGSAYNEQFF.

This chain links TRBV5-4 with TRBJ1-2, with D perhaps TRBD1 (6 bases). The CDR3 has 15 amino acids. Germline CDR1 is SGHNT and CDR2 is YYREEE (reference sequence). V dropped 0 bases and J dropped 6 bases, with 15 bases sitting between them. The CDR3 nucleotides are TGTGCCAGCAGCTTGGGGGACAAGGCCAGACATGGCTACACCTTC. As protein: CASSLGDKARHGYTF. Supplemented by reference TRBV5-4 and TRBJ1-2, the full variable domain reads ETGVTQSPTHLIKTRGQQVTLRCSSQSGHNTVSWYQQALGQGPQFIFQYYREEENGRGNFPPRFSGLQFPNYSSELNVNALELDDSALYLCASSLGDKARHGYTFGSGTRLTVV.

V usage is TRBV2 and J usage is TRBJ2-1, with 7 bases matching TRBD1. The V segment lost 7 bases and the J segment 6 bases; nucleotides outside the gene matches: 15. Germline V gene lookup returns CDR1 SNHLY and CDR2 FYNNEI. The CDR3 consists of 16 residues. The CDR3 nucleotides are TGTGCCAGCAAGACCCAAGGGGGCGAAAGTTCCAATGAGCAGTTCTTC. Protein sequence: CASKTQGGESSNEQFF.

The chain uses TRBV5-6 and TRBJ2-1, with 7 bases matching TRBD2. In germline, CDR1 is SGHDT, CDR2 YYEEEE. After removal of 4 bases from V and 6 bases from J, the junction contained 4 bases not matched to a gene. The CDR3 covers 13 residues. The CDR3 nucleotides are TGTGCCAGCAGCCGCCTAGCGGCCAATGAGCAGTTCTTC. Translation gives CASSRLAANEQFF.

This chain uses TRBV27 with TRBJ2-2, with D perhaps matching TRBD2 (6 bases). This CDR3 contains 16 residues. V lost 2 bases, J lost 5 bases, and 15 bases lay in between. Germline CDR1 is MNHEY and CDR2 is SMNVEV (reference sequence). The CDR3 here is CASSLTGGWGTGELFF. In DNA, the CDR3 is TGTGCCAGCAGTTTAACTGGGGGGTGGGGGACCGGGGAGCTGTTTTTT.

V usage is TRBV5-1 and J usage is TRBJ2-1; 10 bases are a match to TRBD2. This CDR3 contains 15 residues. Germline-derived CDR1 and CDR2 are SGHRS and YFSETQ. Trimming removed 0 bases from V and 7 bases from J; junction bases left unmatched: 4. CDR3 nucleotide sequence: TGCGCCAGCAGCTTGGTCCTAGCGGGAGATAATGAGCAGTTCTTC. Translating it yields CASSLVLAGDNEQFF. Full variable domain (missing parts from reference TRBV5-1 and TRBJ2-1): KAGVTQTPRYLIKTRGQQVTLSCSPISGHRSVSWYQQTPGQGLQFLFEYFSETQRNKGNFPGRFSGRQFSNSRSEMNVSTLELGDSALYLCASSLVLAGDNEQFFGPGTRLTVL.

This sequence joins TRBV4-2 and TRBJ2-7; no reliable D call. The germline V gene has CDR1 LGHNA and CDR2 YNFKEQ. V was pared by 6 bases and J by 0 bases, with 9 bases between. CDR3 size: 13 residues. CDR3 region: CASSDALSYEQYF. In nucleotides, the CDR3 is TGTGCCAGCAGTGATGCCCTCTCCTACGAGCAGTACTTC.

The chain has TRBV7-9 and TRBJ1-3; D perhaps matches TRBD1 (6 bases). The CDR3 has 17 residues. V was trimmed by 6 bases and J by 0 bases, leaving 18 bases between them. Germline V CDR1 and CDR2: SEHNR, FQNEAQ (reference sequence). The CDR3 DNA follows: TGTGCCAGCAGAGATACCAGGGGCCAGAGCTCTGGAAACACCATATATTTT. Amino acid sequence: CASRDTRGQSSGNTIYF.

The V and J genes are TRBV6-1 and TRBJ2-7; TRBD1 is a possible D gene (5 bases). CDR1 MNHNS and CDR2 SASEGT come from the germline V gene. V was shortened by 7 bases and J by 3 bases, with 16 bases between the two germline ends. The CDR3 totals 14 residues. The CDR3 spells CASTDSVGYYEQYF. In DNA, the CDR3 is TGTGCCAGCACCGACAGTGTTGGGTACTACGAGCAGTACTTC.

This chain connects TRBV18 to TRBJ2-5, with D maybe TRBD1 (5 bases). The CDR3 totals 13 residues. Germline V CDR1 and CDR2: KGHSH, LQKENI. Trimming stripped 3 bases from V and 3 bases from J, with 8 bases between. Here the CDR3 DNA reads TGTGCCAGCTCACCTGACAGAGAAGAGACCCAGTACTTC. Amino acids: CASSPDREETQYF.

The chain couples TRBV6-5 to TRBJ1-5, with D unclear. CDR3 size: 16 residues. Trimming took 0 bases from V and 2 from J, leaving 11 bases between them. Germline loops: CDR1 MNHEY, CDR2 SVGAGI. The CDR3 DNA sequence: TGTGCCAGCAGTTACTCGACCGTTCGGGGCAATCAGCCCCAGCATTTT. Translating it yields CASSYSTVRGNQPQHF.

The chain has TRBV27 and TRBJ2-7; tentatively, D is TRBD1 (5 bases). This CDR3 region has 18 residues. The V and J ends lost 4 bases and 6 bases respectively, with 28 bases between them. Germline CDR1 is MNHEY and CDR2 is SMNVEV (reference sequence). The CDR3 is CASSSWDIGQGKVREQYF. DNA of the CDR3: TGTGCCAGCAGTTCATGGGATATAGGGCAGGGCAAGGTGCGCGAGCAGTACTTC.

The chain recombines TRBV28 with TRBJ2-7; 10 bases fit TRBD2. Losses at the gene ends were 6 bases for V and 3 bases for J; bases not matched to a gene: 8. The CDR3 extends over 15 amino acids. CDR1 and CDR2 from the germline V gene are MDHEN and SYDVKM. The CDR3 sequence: CASRWVAGGVYEQYF. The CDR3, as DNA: TGTGCCAGCAGATGGGTAGCGGGAGGAGTCTACGAGCAGTACTTC.

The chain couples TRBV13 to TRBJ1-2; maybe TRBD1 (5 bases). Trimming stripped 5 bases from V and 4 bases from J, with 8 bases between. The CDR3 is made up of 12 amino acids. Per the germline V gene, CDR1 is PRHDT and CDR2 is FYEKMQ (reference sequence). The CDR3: CASSGGGYGYTF. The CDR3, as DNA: TGTGCCAGCAGCGGCGGGGGCTATGGCTACACCTTC.

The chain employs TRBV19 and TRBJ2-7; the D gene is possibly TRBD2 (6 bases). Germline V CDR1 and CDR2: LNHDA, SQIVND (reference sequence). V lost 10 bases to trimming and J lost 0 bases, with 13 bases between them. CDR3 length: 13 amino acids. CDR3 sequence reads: CATAAGFSYEQYF. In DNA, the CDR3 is TGTGCCACAGCAGCGGGTTTCTCCTACGAGCAGTACTTC.